This TCR beta chain was captured by sequencing in a study of cytomegalovirus exposure and HLA in healthy donors. Broader study findings: TCR beta chains numbering more than 150 were designated cytomegalovirus-associated. A few chains linked to CMV were shown in vitro to be specific for CMV antigens.

The PCR had 60 Vbeta and 13 Jbeta primers. In the authors' workflow: Per a later analysis, the number of unique TCR beta chains was some 80 million, of which some 9.9 million were shared. Only in-frame clones appear in the TCRdb table, and some are missing; sequencing was by immunoSEQ multiplex PCR. V and J calls and clone size follow that table, whereas D and trimming were derived from the DNA. Of 120,000 or so clones listed, around four fifths are singletons. Regarding this clone: Antigen: not known.

Sequenced input: PBMCs. The TCR originated in a man aged 25 to 45 in good health and CMV-seropositive.

The CDR3 spells CASSLPSTGGAATEAFF. CDR3 nucleotides: TGCGCCAGCAGCTTGCCCTCGACAGGGGGGGCGGCCACTGAAGCTTTCTTT. J is TRBJ1-1 and V is TRBV5-1; 9 nucleotides align to TRBD1. This CDR3 comprises 17 residues. Germline V gives CDR1 SGHRS, CDR2 YFSETQ. The ends lost 1 base at V and 4 bases at J; junction bases unmatched: 11.